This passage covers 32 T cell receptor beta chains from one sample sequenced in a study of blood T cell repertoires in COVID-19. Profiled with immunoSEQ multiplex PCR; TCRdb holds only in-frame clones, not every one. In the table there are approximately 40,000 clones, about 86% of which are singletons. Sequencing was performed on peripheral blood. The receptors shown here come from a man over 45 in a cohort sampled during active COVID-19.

CDR3 nucleotides: TGCGCCAGCAGCCAAGATCAGCGGGGGCTCAGCACAGATACGCAGTATTTT. It encodes CASSQDQRGLSTDTQYF. V gene TRBV4-3 combines with J gene TRBJ2-3, with 8 bases fitting TRBD2. The trim removed 0 bases at V and 0 bases at J, leaving 5 bases unmatched. The CDR3 totals 17 residues. Germline CDR1 is LGHNA and CDR2 is YSLEER.

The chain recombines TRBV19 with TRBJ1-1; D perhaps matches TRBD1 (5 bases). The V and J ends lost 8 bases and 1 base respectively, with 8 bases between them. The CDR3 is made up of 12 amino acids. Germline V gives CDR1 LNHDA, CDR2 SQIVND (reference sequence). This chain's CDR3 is CASCDRNTEAFF. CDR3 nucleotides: TGTGCCAGTTGCGACAGGAACACTGAAGCTTTCTTT.

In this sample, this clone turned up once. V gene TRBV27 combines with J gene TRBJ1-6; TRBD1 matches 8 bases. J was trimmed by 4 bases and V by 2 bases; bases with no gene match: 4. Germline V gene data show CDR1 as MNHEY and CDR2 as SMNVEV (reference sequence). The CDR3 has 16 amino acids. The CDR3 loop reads CASSLKTGAYNSPLHF. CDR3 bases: TGTGCCAGCAGTTTAAAGACAGGGGCGTATAATTCACCCCTCCACTTT.

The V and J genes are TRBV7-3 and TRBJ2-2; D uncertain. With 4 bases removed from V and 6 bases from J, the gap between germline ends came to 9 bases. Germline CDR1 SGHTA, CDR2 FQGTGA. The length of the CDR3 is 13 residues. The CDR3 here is CASSSSLAGELFF. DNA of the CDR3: TGTGCCAGCAGCTCCTCCTTAGCCGGGGAGCTGTTTTTT. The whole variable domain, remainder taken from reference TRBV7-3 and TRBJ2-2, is GAGVSQTPSNKVTEKGKYVELRCDPISGHTALYWYRQSLGQGPEFLIYFQGTGAADDSGLPNDRFFAVRPEGSVSTLKIQRTERGDSAVYLCASSSSLAGELFFGEGSRLTVL.

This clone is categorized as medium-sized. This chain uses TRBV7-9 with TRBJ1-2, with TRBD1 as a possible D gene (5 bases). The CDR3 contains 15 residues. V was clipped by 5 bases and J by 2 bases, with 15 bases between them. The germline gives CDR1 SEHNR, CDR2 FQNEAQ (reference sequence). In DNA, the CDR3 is TGTGCCAGCAGCATACTGCGGACACTCAACTATGGCTACACCTTC. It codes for CASSILRTLNYGYTF.

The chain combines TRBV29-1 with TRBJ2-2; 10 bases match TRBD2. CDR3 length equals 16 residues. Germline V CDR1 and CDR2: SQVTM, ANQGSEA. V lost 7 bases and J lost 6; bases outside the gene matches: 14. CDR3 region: CSAEGVLAGVAGELFF. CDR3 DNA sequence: TGCAGCGCCGAAGGGGTGCTAGCGGGAGTTGCCGGGGAGCTGTTTTTT.

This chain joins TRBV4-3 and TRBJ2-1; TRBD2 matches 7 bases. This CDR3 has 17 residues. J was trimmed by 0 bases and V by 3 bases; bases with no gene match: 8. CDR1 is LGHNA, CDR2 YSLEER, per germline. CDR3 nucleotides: TGCGCCAGCAGCCAGGAAATCGGGGGGAGCTCCTACAATGAGCAGTTCTTC. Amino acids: CASSQEIGGSSYNEQFF.

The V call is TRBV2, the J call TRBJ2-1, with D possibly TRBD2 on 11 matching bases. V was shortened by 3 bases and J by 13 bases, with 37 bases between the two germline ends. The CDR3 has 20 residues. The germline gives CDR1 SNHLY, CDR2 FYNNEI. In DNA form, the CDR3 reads TGTGCCAGCAGTGATCTGGGACAGGGGTCGGTAGCGGGAGGGCTCGGCTTACAGTTCTTC. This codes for CASSDLGQGSVAGGLGLQFF. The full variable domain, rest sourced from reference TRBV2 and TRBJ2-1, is EPEVTQTPSHQVTQMGQEVILRCVPISNHLYFYWYRQILGQKVEFLVSFYNNEISEKSEIFDDQFSVERPDGSNFTLKIRSTKLEDSAMYFCASSDLGQGSVAGGLGLQFFGPGTRLTVL.

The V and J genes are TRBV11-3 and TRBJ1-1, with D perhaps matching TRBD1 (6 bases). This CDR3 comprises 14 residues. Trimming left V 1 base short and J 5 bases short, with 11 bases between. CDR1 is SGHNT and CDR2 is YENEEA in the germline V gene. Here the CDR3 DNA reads TGTGCCAGCAGCTTAGTTGGGGGGGCGACTGAAGCTTTCTTT. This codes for CASSLVGGATEAFF.

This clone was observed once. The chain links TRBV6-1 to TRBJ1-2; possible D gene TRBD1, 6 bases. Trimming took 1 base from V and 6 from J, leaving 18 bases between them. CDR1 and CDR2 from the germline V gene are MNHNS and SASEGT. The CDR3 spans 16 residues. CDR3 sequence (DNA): TGTGCCAGCAGTGAAGTGCAGGGGATTACAGCAAATGGCTACACCTTC. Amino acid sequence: CASSEVQGITANGYTF.

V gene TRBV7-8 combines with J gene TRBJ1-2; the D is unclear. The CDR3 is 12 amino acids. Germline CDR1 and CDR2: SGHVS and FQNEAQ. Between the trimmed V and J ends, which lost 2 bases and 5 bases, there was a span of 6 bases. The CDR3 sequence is CASSLSQYGYTF. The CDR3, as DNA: TGTGCCAGCAGCTTATCTCAGTATGGCTACACCTTC. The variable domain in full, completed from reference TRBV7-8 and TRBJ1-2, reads GAGVSQSPRYKVAKRGQDVALRCDPISGHVSLFWYQQALGQGPEFLTYFQNEAQLDKSGLPSDRFFAERPEGSVSTLKIQRTQQEDSAVYLCASSLSQYGYTFGSGTRLTVV.

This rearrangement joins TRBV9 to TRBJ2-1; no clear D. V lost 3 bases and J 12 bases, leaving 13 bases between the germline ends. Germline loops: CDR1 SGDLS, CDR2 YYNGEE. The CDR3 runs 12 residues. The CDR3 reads CASSGPSGGQFF. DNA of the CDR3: TGTGCCAGCAGCGGACCGTCGGGTGGGCAGTTCTTC.

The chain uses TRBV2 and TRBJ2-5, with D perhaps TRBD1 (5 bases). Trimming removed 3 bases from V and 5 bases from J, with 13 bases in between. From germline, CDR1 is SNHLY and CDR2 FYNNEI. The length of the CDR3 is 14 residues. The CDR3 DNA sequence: TGTGCCAGCAGTGAGGGCAGGGAATTGGAGACCCAGTACTTC. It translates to CASSEGRELETQYF.

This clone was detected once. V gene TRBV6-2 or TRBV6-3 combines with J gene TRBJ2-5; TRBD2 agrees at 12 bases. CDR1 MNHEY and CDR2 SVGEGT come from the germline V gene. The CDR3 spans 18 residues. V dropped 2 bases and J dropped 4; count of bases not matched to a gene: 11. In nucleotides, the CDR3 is TGTGCCAGCAGTTACCACCTTGGACTAGCGGGGAGGCGAGAGACCCAGTACTTC. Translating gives CASSYHLGLAGRRETQYF.

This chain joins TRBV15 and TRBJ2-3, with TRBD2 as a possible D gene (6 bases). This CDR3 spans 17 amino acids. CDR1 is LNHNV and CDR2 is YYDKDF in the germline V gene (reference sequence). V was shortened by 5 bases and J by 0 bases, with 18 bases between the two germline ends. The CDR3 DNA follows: TGTGCCACCAGCCGCACGAGGGGAGGAGGTAGCACAGATACGCAGTATTTT. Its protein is CATSRTRGGGSTDTQYF. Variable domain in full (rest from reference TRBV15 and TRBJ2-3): DAMVIQNPRYQVTQFGKPVTLSCSQTLNHNVMYWYQQKSSQAPKLLFHYYDKDFNNEADTPDNFQSRRPNTSFCFLDIRSPGLGDTAMYLCATSRTRGGGSTDTQYFGPGTRLTVL.

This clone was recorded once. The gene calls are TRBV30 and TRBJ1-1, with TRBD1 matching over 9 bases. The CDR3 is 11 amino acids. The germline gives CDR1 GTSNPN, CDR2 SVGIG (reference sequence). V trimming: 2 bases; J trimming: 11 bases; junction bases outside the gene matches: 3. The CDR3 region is CAWSRDRAAFF. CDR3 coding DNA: TGTGCCTGGAGTCGGGACAGGGCGGCTTTCTTT.

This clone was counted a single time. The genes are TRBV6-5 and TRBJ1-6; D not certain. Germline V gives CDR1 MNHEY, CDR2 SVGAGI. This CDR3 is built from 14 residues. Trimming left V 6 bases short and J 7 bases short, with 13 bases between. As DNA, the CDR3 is TGTGCCAGCAGCCGGAGGATTATAAATTCACCCCTCCACTTT. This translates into CASSRRIINSPLHF.

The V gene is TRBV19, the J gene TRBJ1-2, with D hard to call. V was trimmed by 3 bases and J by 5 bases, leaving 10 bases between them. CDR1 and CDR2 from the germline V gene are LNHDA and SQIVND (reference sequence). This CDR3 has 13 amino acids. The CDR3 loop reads CASSIGRKYGYTF. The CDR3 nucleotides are TGTGCCAGTAGTATTGGCAGGAAGTATGGCTACACCTTC.

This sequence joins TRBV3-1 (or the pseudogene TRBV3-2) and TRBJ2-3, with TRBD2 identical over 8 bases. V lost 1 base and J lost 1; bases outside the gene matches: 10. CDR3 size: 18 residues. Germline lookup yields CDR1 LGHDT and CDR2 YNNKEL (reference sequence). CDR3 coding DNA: TGTGCCAGCAGCCAAGGGAGCGGGGGTTTGCTGGGCACAGATACGCAGTATTTT. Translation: CASSQGSGGLLGTDTQYF.

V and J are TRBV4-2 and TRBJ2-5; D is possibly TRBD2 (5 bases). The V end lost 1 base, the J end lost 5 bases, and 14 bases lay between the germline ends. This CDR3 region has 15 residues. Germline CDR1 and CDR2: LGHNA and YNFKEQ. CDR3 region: CASSQAGSVGETQYF. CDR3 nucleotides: TGTGCCAGCAGCCAAGCGGGAAGTGTAGGCGAGACCCAGTACTTC.

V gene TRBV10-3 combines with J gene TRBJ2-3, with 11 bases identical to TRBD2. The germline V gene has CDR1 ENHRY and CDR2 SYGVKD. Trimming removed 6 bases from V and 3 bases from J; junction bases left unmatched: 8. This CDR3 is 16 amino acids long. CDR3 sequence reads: CAIRGASGGKTDTQYF. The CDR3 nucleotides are TGTGCCATCAGAGGGGCTAGCGGGGGGAAGACAGATACGCAGTATTTT.

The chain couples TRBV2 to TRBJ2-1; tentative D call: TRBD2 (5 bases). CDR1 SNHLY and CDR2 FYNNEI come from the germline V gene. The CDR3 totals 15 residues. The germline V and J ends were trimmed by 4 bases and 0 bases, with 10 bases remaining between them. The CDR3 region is CASSVDGGSYNEQFF. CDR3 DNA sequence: TGTGCCAGCAGTGTGGATGGAGGCTCCTACAATGAGCAGTTCTTC.

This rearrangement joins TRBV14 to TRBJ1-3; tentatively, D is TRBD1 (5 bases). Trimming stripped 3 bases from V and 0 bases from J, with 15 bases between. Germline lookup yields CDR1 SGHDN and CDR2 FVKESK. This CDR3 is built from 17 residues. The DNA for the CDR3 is TGTGCCAGCAGCCAGACTCCAACGGGGGTCTCTGGAAACACCATATATTTT. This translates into CASSQTPTGVSGNTIYF.

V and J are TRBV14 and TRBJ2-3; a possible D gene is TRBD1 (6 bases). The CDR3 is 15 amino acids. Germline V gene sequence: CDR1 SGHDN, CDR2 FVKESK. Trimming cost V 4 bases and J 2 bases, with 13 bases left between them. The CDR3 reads CASSLRQAITDTQYF. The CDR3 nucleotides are TGTGCCAGCAGCCTACGACAGGCGATCACAGATACGCAGTATTTT. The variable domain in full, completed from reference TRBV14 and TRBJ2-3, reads EAGVTQFPSHSVIEKGQTVTLRCDPISGHDNLYWYRRVMGKEIKFLLHFVKESKQDESGMPNNRFLAERTGGTYSTLKVQPAELEDSGVYFCASSLRQAITDTQYFGPGTRLTVL.

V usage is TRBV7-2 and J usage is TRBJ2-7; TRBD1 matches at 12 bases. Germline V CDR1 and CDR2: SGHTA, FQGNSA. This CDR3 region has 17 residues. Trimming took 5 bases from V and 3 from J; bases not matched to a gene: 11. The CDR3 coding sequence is TGTGCCAGCAGCAAGGGACAGGGGGCGAGTACTGGCTACGAGCAGTACTTC. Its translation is CASSKGQGASTGYEQYF.

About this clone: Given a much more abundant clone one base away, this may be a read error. Here the CDR3 DNA reads TGTGCCAGCGGCTTAGGACTAGCGGAATACAATGAGCAGTTCTTC. This translates into CASGLGLAEYNEQFF. The rearrangement uses TRBV11-2 and TRBJ2-1; 10 bases fit TRBD2. CDR1 SGHAT and CDR2 FQNNGV come from the germline V gene. CDR3 size: 15 residues.

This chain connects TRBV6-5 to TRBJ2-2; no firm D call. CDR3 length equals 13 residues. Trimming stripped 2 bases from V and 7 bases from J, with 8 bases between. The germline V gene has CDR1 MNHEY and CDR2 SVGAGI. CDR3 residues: CASSYNRVGELFF. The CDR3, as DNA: TGTGCCAGCAGTTACAATAGAGTCGGGGAGCTGTTTTTT.

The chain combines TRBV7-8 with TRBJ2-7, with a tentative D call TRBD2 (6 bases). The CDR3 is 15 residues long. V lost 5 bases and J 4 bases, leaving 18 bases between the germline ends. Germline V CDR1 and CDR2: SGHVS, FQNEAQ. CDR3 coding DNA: TGTGCCAGCAGCCCCTCGGCGCGGGGACCTTACGAGCAGTACTTC. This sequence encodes CASSPSARGPYEQYF.

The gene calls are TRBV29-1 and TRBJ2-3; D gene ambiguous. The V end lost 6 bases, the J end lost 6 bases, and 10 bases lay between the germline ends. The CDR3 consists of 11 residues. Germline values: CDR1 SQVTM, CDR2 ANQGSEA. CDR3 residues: CSVYRSDTQYF. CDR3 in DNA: TGCAGCGTGTATAGATCCGATACGCAGTATTTT.

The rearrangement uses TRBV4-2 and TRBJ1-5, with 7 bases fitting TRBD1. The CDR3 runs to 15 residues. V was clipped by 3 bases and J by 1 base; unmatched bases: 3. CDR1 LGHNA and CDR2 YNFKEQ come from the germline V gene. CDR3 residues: CASSQGTVSNQPQHF. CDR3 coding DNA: TGTGCCAGCAGCCAGGGGACAGTGAGCAATCAGCCCCAGCATTTT.

In DNA form, the CDR3 reads TGTGCCAGCAGCGCCGAGGTAAATCAGCCCCAGCATTTT. Its protein product is CASSAEVNQPQHF. V is TRBV2 and J is TRBJ1-5; D remains ambiguous. The V gene lost 6 bases and the J gene lost 4 bases, with 10 bases spanning the gap. The CDR3 length is 13 residues. Germline loops: CDR1 SNHLY, CDR2 FYNNEI.

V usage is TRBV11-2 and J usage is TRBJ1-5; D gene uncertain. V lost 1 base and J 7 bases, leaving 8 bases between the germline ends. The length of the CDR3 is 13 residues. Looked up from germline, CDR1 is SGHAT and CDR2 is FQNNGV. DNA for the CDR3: TGTGCCAGCAGCTTAGGGGCTCACCAGCCCCAGCATTTT. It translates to CASSLGAHQPQHF.